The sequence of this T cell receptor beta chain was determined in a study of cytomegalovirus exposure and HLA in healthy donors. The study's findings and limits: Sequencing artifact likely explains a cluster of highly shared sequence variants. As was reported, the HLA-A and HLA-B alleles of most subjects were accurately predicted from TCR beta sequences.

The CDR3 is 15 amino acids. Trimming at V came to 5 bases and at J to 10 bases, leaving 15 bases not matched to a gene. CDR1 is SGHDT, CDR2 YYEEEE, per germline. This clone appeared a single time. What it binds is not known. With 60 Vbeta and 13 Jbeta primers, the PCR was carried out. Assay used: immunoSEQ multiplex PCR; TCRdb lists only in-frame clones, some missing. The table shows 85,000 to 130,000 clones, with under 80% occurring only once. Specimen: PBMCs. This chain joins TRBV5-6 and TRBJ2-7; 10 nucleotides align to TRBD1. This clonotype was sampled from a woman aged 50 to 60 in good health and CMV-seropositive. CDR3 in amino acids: CASSSSGTGAHFQYF. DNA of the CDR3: TGTGCCAGCAGTTCATCCGGGACAGGGGCCCACTTCCAGTACTTC.